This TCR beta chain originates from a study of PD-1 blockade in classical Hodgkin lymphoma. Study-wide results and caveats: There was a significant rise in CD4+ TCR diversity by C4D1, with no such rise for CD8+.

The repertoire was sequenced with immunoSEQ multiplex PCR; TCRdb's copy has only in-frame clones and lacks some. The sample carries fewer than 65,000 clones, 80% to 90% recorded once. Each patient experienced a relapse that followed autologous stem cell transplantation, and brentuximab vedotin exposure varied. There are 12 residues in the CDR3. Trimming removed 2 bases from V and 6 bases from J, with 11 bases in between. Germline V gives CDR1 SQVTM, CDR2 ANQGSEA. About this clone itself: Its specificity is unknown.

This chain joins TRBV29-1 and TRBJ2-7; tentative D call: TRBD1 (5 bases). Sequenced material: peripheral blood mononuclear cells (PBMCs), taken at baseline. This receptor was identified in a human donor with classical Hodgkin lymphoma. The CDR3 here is CSVELRQGEQYF. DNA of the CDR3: TGCAGCGTTGAACTTAGGCAGGGCGAGCAGTACTTC.